This T cell receptor beta chain is drawn from a study of technical replicates of blood from a handful of donors. Trimming shortened V by 2 bases and J by 7 bases, and 14 bases separated the two germline ends. Germline CDR1 and CDR2: SGHTA and FQGTGA. CDR3 size: 14 residues. Data came from immunoSEQ multiplex PCR; TCRdb stores just in-frame clones and leaves some out. The sample has some 66,000 clones, nearly 98% seen once. This receptor was identified in a human donor in good health. The V call is TRBV7-3, the J call TRBJ1-1; possibly TRBD1 for D (5 bases). The sample was T cells isolated from PBMCs. In DNA, the CDR3 is TGTGCCAGCAGCTTAGGGCAGGGTAGGGGTGAAGCTTTCTTT. This codes for CASSLGQGRGEAFF.